The next 18 T cell receptor beta chains were all read from a single sample in a study of metastatic and nonmetastatic thyroid tumors. TCRdb re-analyzed the PCR reads using MiXCR. This table has roughly 7,000 clones, approximately 35% appearing once. Before thyroid surgery, none of the patients had received any treatment. Sequences were obtained from adjacent normal tissue. These receptor sequences come from a female donor with papillary thyroid cancer or a benign thyroid nodule (not recorded which). Some clones in this sample may be carry-over from other donors' samples.

This clone is classed as medium-sized (0.01 to 0.1%). J is TRBJ2-5 and V is TRBV10-2, with 7 bases identical to TRBD2. The CDR3 is 17 residues long. Germline CDR1 reads WSHSY; CDR2 reads SAAADI. After removal of 3 bases from V and 2 bases from J, the junction contained 12 bases not matched to a gene. CDR3 DNA: TGCGCCAGCAGTGATCCTAGGGGCGGGAGCCCTCAAGAGACCCAGTACTTC. It yields the protein CASSDPRGGSPQETQYF.

The chain is built from TRBV20-1 and TRBJ2-2; no firm D call. CDR3 length: 13 residues. V lost 6 bases and J lost 5, with 13 bases in between. Looked up from germline, CDR1 is DFQATT and CDR2 is SNEGSKA (reference sequence). The CDR3: CSALPLNTGELFF. CDR3 DNA: TGCAGTGCCCTCCCCCTGAATACCGGGGAGCTGTTTTTT.

This clone was detected a few times. The sample contains more than one DNA sequence encoding this CDR3. This sequence joins TRBV6-1 and TRBJ1-5; D might be TRBD1 (5 bases). Germline V lookup: CDR1 MNHNS, CDR2 SASEGT. With 6 bases removed from V and 4 bases from J, the gap between germline ends came to 19 bases. The CDR3 is 16 residues long. CDR3 in DNA: TGTGCCAGCAGCAACCGGGACCCTTCGGGGAATCAGCCCCAGCATTTT. This gives the protein CASSNRDPSGNQPQHF.

This clone occurred a few times. The V call is TRBV27, the J call TRBJ2-7; the match to TRBD2 covers 16 bases. J gave up 5 bases and V 5 bases, and 12 bases lay outside the gene matches. The length of the CDR3 is 18 residues. Germline assignment: CDR1 MNHEY and CDR2 SMNVEV (reference sequence). CDR3 nucleotides: TGTGCCAGCAGTCCACTCCCCGGTGGGACTAGCGGGAGGGACGAGCAGTACTTC. Residues: CASSPLPGGTSGRDEQYF.

This clone was observed a single time. The rearrangement joins TRBV4-1 to TRBJ2-3; a possible D gene is TRBD2 (6 bases). The CDR3 extends over 15 amino acids. Trimming removed 3 bases from V and 4 bases from J, with 14 bases in between. The germline CDR1 and CDR2 sequences are MGHRA and YSYEKL. CDR3 in amino acids: CASSQYHPSADTQYF. The CDR3 bases are TGCGCCAGCAGCCAGTACCATCCTAGCGCAGATACGCAGTATTTT.

The chain links TRBV11-3 to TRBJ1-6; the D is unclear. There are 13 residues in the CDR3. Per the germline V gene, CDR1 is SGHNT and CDR2 is YENEEA. V lost 5 bases, J lost 6 bases, and 8 bases lay in between. CDR3 in amino acids: CASSISSNSPLHF. The CDR3 DNA sequence: TGTGCCAGCAGCATAAGCTCTAATTCACCCCTCCACTTT.

The chain is built from TRBV18 and TRBJ2-2; D is ambiguous. Germline loops: CDR1 KGHSH, CDR2 LQKENI. Deletions cut 3 bases from V and 2 bases from J, with 7 bases between. There are 14 residues in the CDR3. CDR3 loop: CASSPLSNTGELFF. The CDR3 DNA reads as TGTGCCAGCTCACCGCTCAGCAACACCGGGGAGCTGTTTTTT.

In this sample, this clone turned up a few times. The chain couples TRBV19 to TRBJ2-5; 7 bases are a match to TRBD2. V lost 9 bases to trimming and J lost 3 bases; unmatched junction nucleotides: 4. This CDR3 has 12 amino acids. Per the germline V gene, CDR1 is LNHDA and CDR2 is SQIVND (reference sequence). The CDR3 spells CARASGKETQYF. The CDR3 nucleotides read TGTGCCAGGGCCAGCGGGAAAGAGACCCAGTACTTC. Drawing the rest from reference TRBV19 and TRBJ2-5, the complete variable domain is DGGITQSPKYLFRKEGQNVTLSCEQNLNHDAMYWYRQDPGQGLRLIYYSQIVNDFQKGDIAEGYSVSREKKESFPLTVTSAQKNPTAFYLCARASGKETQYFGPGTRLLVL.

This chain connects TRBV5-4 to TRBJ1-2; D may be TRBD1 (6 bases). Looked up from germline, CDR1 is SGHNT and CDR2 is YYREEE (reference sequence). CDR3 length equals 17 residues. Trimming removed 0 bases at V and 4 bases at J, with 19 bases between. The CDR3 is CASSLGRVLQGGYGYTF. CDR3 in DNA: TGTGCCAGCAGCTTGGGGAGGGTTCTACAGGGCGGCTATGGCTACACCTTC.

This clone was seen a handful of times. The rearrangement joins TRBV6-2 or TRBV6-3 to TRBJ1-1; perhaps TRBD1 as D (6 bases). The CDR3 is made up of 15 amino acids. The germline V and J ends were trimmed by 4 bases and 14 bases, with 26 bases remaining between them. Germline lookup yields CDR1 MNHEY and CDR2 SVGEGT. The CDR3 nucleotides read TGTGCCAGCAGTTCGAACACACAGGGAGGGACTGAAGACTTCTTT. It is translated as CASSSNTQGGTEDFF.

The rearrangement uses TRBV30 and TRBJ1-6, with D possibly being TRBD1 (5 bases). The germline V gene has CDR1 GTSNPN and CDR2 SVGIG (reference sequence). The length of the CDR3 is 14 residues. V lost 1 base, J lost 11 bases, and 15 bases lay in between. CDR3 nucleotide sequence: TGTGCCTGGAGTGACTCGCAGGGCCGGGCACCCCTCCACTTT. It translates to CAWSDSQGRAPLHF.

This clone was seen a handful of times. The chain recombines TRBV30 with TRBJ1-4; unclear D gene. There are 13 residues in the CDR3. Germline lookup yields CDR1 GTSNPN and CDR2 SVGIG (reference sequence). V lost 2 bases to trimming and J lost 4 bases, with 8 bases between them. The CDR3 sequence: CAWSFAVNEKLFF. DNA for the CDR3: TGTGCCTGGAGTTTTGCGGTTAATGAAAAACTGTTTTTT.

The chain couples TRBV5-1 to TRBJ2-7; TRBD2 might be the D (5 bases). Germline CDR1 reads SGHRS; CDR2 reads YFSETQ. V dropped 0 bases and J dropped 2 bases, with 9 bases sitting between them. The CDR3 length is 14 residues. CDR3 residues: CASSLALGAYEQYF. The CDR3 DNA follows: TGCGCCAGCAGCTTGGCCCTGGGAGCCTACGAGCAGTACTTC.

This clone was observed a handful of times. This chain connects TRBV6-1 to TRBJ1-2, with D tentatively TRBD1 (6 bases). V was cut by 7 bases and J by 14 bases, with 23 bases left in between. Germline CDR1 MNHNS, CDR2 SASEGT. The CDR3 is 13 amino acids. The CDR3 sequence: CASTLREGRGWTF. The CDR3 DNA reads as TGTGCCAGCACGTTAAGGGAGGGCAGGGGCTGGACCTTC.

Comments on this clone: The CDR3 ends on some other residue instead of the conserved phenylalanine or tryptophan, so this is likely a read error. The chain combines TRBV14 with TRBJ2-7; no definite D call. Trimming took off 1 base at V and 2 bases at J, with 12 bases between the two ends. The CDR3 length is 15 residues. Germline loops: CDR1 SGHDN, CDR2 FVKESK. The CDR3 protein is CASSQGRLNTYEQYS. CDR3 coding DNA: TGTGCCAGCAGCCAAGGGCGTCTCAATACCTACGAGCAGTACTCC.

This clone has a handful of counts. V is TRBV24-1 and J is TRBJ1-1; D is ambiguous. Germline V gene data show CDR1 as KGHDR and CDR2 as SFDVKD. This CDR3 has 12 residues. V gave up 10 bases and J gave up 1 base, with 9 bases separating them. In DNA, the CDR3 is TGTGCCACTCAGGACTGGAACACTGAAGCTTTCTTT. It specifies CATQDWNTEAFF.

The genes are TRBV30 and TRBJ2-7, with 7 bases aligning to TRBD1. CDR3 length: 13 residues. The V gene's germline CDR1 is GTSNPN and CDR2 SVGIG (reference sequence). Trimming cost V 0 bases and J 5 bases; bases outside gene matches: 4. CDR3 protein: CAWSVTGADEQYF. The CDR3, as DNA: TGTGCCTGGAGTGTAACAGGGGCGGACGAGCAGTACTTC.

This clone was observed a few times. The chain combines TRBV12-3 or TRBV12-4 with TRBJ2-1; 9 nucleotides agree with TRBD2. The CDR3 loop spans 14 amino acids. Trimming removed 5 bases from V and 6 bases from J; junction bases left unmatched: 5. The CDR3 protein is CASSKRGVVNEQFF. CDR3 coding DNA: TGTGCCAGCAGTAAGCGGGGGGTCGTCAATGAGCAGTTCTTC.